This T cell receptor beta chain was recorded in a study of T-cell memory formation after mild COVID-19. The CDR3 covers 15 residues. Per germline, CDR1 MGHRA and CDR2 YSYEKL. With V trimmed by 6 bases and J by 2 bases, 5 bases remained unmatched. One entry per CDR3 protein, called by TCRdb with MiXCR from the 5' RACE reads. The table includes approximately 100,000 distinct CDR3 sequences, 8.5% to 14% detected once. This clonotype was observed a few times. The antigen remains unidentified. Findings and limits, study-wide: Among contracting clones, CD4+ were mainly CM/EM and CD8+ enriched in EMRA.

Sequencing used PBMCs or a T cell subset sorted from them (not recorded which). The chain uses TRBV4-1 and TRBJ2-3, with 10 nucleotides matching TRBD2. The TCR originated in a man aged 18 to 29 who had mild COVID-19 (a few samples of this study predate the infection). Cell type and time point are not known. This chain's CDR3 is CASRGLAAYTDTQYF. The CDR3 DNA follows: TGCGCCAGCAGAGGACTAGCGGCGTACACAGATACGCAGTATTTT.